At least ten counts were recorded for the clone carrying this TCR beta chain. This sample stems from a study of regulatory T cells in long-lasting Graves disease. Time point: persistent/refractory GD, antithyroid drugs over 5 years with positive TRAb. From RNA extracted from PBMCs, the TCR library was made. According to the study, TCR beta libraries were built with iRepertoire HTBI primers and CDR3-region Arm-PCR. MiXCR was run by TCRdb on the multiplex PCR reads, yielding one entry per CDR3 protein. The sample has 300,000 to 350,000 distinct CDR3 sequences, 15% to 20% seen once; the top ten hold less than 35%. Source: peripheral blood mononuclear cells (PBMCs), taken when the disease was refractory, from a patient treated with antithyroid drugs. This TCR came from a female donor with Graves disease.

The CDR3 here is CASSTRTGRETQYF. The CDR3 DNA sequence: TGTGCCAGCAGTACCAGGACGGGCCGGGAGACCCAGTACTTC. The chain uses TRBV6-1 and TRBJ2-5; D is unclear. The CDR3 has 14 residues. Trimming stripped 5 bases from V and 5 bases from J, with 15 bases between. The germline CDR1 and CDR2 sequences are MNHNS and SASEGT.